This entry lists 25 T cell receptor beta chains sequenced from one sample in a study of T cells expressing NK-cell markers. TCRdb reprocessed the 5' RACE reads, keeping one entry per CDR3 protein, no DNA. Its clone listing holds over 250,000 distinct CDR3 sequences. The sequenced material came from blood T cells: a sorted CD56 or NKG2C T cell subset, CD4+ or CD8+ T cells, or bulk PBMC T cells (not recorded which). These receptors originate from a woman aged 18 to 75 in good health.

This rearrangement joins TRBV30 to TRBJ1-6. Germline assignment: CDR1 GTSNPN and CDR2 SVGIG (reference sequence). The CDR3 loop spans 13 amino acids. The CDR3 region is CAWSLSQMQPLHF.

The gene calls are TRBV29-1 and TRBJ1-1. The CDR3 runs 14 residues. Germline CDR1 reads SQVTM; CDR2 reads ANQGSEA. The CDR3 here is CSVEEDMVNTEAFF.

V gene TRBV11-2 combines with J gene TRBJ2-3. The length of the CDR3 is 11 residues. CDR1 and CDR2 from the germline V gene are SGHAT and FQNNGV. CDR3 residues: CASSNTGRKYF. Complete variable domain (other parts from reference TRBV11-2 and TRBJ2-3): EAGVAQSPRYKIIEKRQSVAFWCNPISGHATLYWYQQILGQGPKLLIQFQNNGVVDDSQLPKDRFSAERLKGVDSTLKIQPAKLEDSAVYLCASSNTGRKYFGPGTRLTVL.

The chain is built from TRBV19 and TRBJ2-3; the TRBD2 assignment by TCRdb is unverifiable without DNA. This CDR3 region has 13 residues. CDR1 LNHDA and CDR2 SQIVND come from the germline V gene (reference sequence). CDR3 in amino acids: CASSPPKTDTQYF.

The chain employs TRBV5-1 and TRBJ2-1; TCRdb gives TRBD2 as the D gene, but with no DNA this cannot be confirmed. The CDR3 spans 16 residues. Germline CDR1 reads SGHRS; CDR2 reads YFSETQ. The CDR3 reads CASSSTSGASNNEQFF.

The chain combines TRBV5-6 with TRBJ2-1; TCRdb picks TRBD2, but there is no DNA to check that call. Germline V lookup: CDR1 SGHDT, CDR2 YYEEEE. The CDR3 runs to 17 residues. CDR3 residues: CASSSGLAGATYNEQFF.

The CDR3 is CASSPTRGVSGNTIYF. The rearrangement joins TRBV7-9 to TRBJ1-3. This CDR3 is built from 16 residues. Germline-derived CDR1 and CDR2 are SEHNR and FQNEAQ (reference sequence).

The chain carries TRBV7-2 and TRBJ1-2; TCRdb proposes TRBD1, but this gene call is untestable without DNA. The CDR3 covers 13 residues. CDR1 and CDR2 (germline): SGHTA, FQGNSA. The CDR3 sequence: CASSQDSTYGYTF. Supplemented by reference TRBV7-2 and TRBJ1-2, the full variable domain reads GAGVSQSPSNKVTEKGKDVELRCDPISGHTALYWYRQSLGQGLEFLIYFQGNSAPDKSGLPSDRFSAERTGGSVSTLTIQRTQQEDSAVYLCASSQDSTYGYTFGSGTRLTVV.

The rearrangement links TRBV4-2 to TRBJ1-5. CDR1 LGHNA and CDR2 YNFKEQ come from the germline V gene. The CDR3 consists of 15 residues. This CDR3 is CASSPGGESNQPQHF.

CDR3 sequence: CASSHLLAAKRNTGELFF. The rearrangement joins TRBV11-2 to TRBJ2-2; the TCRdb call, TRBD2, lacks DNA for checking. The CDR3 has 18 residues. Germline CDR1 and CDR2: SGHAT and FQNNGV.

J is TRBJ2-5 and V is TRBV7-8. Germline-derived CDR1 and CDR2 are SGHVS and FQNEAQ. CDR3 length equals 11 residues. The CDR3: CASSSKTAQYF.

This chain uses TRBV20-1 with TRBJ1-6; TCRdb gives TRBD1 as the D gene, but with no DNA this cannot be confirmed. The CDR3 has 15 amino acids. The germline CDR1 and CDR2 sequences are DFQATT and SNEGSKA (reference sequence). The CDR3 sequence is CSAGRGQGFGSPLHF.

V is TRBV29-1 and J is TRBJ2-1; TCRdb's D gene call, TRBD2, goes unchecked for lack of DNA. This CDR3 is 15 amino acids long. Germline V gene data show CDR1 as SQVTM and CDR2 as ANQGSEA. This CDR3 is CSVGLAGSSYNEQFF.

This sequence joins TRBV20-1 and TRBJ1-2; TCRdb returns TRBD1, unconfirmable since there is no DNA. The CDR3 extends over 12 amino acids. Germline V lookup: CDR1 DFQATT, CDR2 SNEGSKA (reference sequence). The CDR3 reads CSARPTGVDYTF.

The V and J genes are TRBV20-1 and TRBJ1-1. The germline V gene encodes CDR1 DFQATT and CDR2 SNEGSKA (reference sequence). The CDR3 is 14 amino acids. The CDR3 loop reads CSARDRQPGTIAFF.

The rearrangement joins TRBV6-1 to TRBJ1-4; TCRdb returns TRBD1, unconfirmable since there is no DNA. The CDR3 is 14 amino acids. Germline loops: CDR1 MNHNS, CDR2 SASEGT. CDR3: CASMTGDTNEKLFF.

The CDR3 here is CASSFGQGVNSPLHF. The chain employs TRBV27 and TRBJ1-6; TCRdb picks TRBD1, but there is no DNA to check that call. Germline V lookup: CDR1 MNHEY, CDR2 SMNVEV (reference sequence). The CDR3 has 15 amino acids.

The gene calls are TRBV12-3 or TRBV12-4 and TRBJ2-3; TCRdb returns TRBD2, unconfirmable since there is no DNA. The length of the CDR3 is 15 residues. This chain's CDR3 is CASGRIPQRPDTQYF.

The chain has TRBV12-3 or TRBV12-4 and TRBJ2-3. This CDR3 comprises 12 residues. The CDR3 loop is CASSFSTDTQYF.

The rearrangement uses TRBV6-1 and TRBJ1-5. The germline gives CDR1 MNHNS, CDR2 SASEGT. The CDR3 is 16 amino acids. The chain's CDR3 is CASSRGGVSGNQPQHF.

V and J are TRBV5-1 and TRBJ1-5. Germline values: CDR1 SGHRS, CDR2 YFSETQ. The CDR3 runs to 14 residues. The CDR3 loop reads CASSSDGGNQPQHF.

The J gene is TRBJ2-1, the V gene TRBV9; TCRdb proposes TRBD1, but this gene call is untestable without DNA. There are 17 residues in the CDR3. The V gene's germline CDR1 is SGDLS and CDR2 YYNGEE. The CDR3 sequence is CASSVEGGASLTNEQFF.

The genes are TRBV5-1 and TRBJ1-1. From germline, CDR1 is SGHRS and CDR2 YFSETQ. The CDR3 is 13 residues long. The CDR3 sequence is CASSWGLNTEAFF.

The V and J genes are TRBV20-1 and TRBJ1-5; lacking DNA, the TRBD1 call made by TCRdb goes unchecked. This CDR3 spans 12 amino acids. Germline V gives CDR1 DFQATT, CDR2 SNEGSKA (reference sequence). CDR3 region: CSLKTGAQPQHF.

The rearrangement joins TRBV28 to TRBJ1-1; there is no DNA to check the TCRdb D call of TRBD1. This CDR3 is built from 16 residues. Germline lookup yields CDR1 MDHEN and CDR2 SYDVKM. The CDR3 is CASSSRDRVMNTEAFF.